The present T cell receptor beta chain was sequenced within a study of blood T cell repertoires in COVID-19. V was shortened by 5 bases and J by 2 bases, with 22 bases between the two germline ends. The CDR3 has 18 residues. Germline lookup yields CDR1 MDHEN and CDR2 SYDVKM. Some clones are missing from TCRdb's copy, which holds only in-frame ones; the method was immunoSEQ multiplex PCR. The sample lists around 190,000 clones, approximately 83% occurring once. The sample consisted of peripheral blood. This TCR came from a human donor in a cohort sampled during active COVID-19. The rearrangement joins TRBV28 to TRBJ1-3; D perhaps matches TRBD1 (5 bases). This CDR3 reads CASSTTSTVLRTGNTIYF. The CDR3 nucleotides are TGTGCCAGCAGTACTACCTCGACAGTGCTGAGAACTGGAAACACCATATATTTT.